A selection of T cell receptor beta chains follows, all from one sample in a study of blood T cell repertoires in COVID-19. Using immunoSEQ multiplex PCR, the repertoire was profiled, and TCRdb retains in-frame clones only, with some absent. Of approximately 250,000 clones listed, about 83% are singletons. The sample was peripheral blood. These receptors came from a woman aged 40 to 55 who had recovered from COVID-19. Both conserved end residues are trimmed from each CDR3.

j_call	v_call	cdr3_aa
TRBJ2-7	TRBV28	ASSLLQGIYEQY
TRBJ2-7	TRBV3-1/TRBV3-2	ASSQGSSYSYEQY
TRBJ2-3	TRBV7-9	ASSPTGVSTDTQY
TRBJ1-6	TRBV19	ASSVDRGGVDSPLH
TRBJ1-1	TRBV27	ASSLDRGSSSTEAF
TRBJ2-5	TRBV15	ATSSVKETQY
TRBJ2-2	TRBV6-4	ASSRSPGGTGELF
TRBJ2-3	TRBV6-5	ASSRRQITDTQY
TRBJ2-6	TRBV7-2	ASRSGGGANVLT
TRBJ2-3	TRBV15	ATSRGPAGTDTQY
TRBJ2-5	TRBV12-3/TRBV12-4	ASSFTGQETQY
TRBJ1-1	TRBV30	AWSRENTEAF
TRBJ1-5	TRBV3-1/TRBV3-2	ASSQATGVQPQH
TRBJ2-1	TRBV6-5	ASDTDLLNEQF
TRBJ2-3	TRBV11-2	ASSPTTSTDTQY
TRBJ2-1	TRBV6-6	ASSLRGSYNEQF
TRBJ1-1	TRBV18	ASSQTPDRESEAF
TRBJ1-4	TRBV4-2	ASSPTLDGRGVDEKLF
TRBJ2-1	TRBV28	ASSLWGANEQF
TRBJ2-7	TRBV28	ASSPSPTQGEQY
TRBJ2-3	TRBV12-3/TRBV12-4	ADNAGGADTQY
TRBJ1-2	TRBV15	ATSPQNGEWGYT
TRBJ1-6	TRBV6-5	ASSLQGANSPLH
TRBJ1-2	TRBV6-5	ASIQGADANYGYT
TRBJ1-5	TRBV28	ASRGGAGNSNQPQH
TRBJ2-7	TRBV27	ASSPRRAGYEQY
TRBJ2-1	TRBV11-2	ASSSELVGSYNEQF
TRBJ1-1	TRBV11-3	ASSLGRTEAF
TRBJ1-2	TRBV29-1	SVTRSGILGYT
TRBJ2-7	TRBV5-1	ASSLVPDREDEQY
TRBJ2-1	TRBV7-7	ASSAGTEFYNEQF
TRBJ1-1	TRBV2	ASMVRGGFTEAF
TRBJ1-6	TRBV2	ASSEETGTYNSPLH
TRBJ2-7	TRBV19	ASSIDTHKGEQY
TRBJ2-7	TRBV2	ASGTGGSYEQY
TRBJ2-2	TRBV11-3	ASSFAGGTGELF
TRBJ1-4	TRBV28	ASKMTGEDEKLF
TRBJ1-3	TRBV10-3	AITEIGGNTIY
TRBJ1-1	TRBV11-2	ASSLMGQLSTEAF
TRBJ2-1	TRBV11-3	ASSARDSRDNEQF
TRBJ2-7	TRBV3-1/TRBV3-2	ASSQVGGSLEQY
TRBJ2-7	TRBV11-3	ASSFGPPNEQY